The TCR beta chain under discussion was sequenced for a study of cytomegalovirus exposure and HLA in healthy donors. Study findings and constraints: In a later analysis, TCR beta V- and J-gene trimming showed a link to a missense DCLRE1C variant. In an earlier analysis, productive rearrangement rates for most beta V segments clustered near 87% or 30%. A reported reduction in N-insertions relative to the roughly 700-donor mean was seen in an Asian-associated ancestry cluster in a later analysis. Indistinguishable V segments such as TRBV6-2 and TRBV6-3 were excluded.

The study ran its PCR with 60 Vbeta and 13 Jbeta primers. The method was immunoSEQ multiplex PCR; TCRdb's version includes in-frame clones alone and lacks a portion of them. The sample contains 150,000 to 200,000 clones, over 70% of which appear only once. A remark on this clone: Its specificity is not known.

The CDR3 runs 11 residues. The V and J ends lost 5 bases and 5 bases respectively, with 10 bases between them. In germline, CDR1 is GTSNPN, CDR2 SVGIG (reference sequence). Sequenced sample: PBMCs. The receptor was derived from a woman under 40 in good health and CMV-seropositive. V and J are TRBV30 and TRBJ2-7, with a weak D call TRBD1 (5 bases). As DNA, the CDR3 is TGTGCCTGGGGAGCAGGGCACGAGCAGTACTTC. This translates into CAWGAGHEQYF.